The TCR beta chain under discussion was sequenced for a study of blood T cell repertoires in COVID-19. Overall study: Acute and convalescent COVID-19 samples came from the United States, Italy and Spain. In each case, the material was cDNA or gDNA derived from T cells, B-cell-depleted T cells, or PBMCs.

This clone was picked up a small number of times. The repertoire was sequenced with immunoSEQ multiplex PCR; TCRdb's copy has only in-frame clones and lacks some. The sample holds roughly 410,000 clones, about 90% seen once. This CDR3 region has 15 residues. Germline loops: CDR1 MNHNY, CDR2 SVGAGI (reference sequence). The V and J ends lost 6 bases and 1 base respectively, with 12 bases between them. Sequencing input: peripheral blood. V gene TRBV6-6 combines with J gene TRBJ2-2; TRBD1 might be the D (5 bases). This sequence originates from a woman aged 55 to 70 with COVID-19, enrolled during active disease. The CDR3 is CASSPPTGNTGELFF. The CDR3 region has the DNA TGTGCCAGCAGCCCACCAACAGGGAACACCGGGGAGCTGTTTTTT.